The 30 T cell receptor beta chains reported below all come from one sample, sequenced in a study of blood T cell repertoires in COVID-19. TCRdb's copy holds only in-frame clones and misses some; the assay was immunoSEQ multiplex PCR. The table lists some 100,000 clones, roughly 92% of them singletons. The sample consisted of peripheral blood. These receptors all come from a man aged 65 to 85 with acute or convalescent COVID-19.

V is TRBV3-1 (or the pseudogene TRBV3-2) and J is TRBJ1-6; D may be TRBD1 (5 bases). Germline assignment: CDR1 LGHDT and CDR2 YNNKEL (reference sequence). Deletions cut 0 bases from V and 5 bases from J, with 8 bases between. The CDR3 runs 15 residues. Here the CDR3 reads CASSQDRGNNSPLHF. The CDR3, as DNA: TGTGCCAGCAGCCAAGATAGGGGAAATAATTCACCCCTCCACTTT.

A few counts support this clone. The chain combines TRBV6-5 with TRBJ1-5, with 7 bases identical to TRBD1. With 6 bases clipped from V and 2 bases from J, the junction kept 7 bases outside the gene matches. This CDR3 contains 15 residues. CDR1 is MNHEY and CDR2 is SVGAGI in the germline V gene. CDR3 protein: CASRATGSGNQPQHF. CDR3 DNA sequence: TGTGCCAGCAGGGCGACAGGGAGTGGCAATCAGCCCCAGCATTTT.

The rearrangement links TRBV5-1 to TRBJ2-3, with 8 bases aligning to TRBD1. The CDR3 totals 15 residues. Trimming removed 5 bases from V and 3 bases from J; junction bases left unmatched: 8. CDR1 is SGHRS and CDR2 is YFSETQ in the germline V gene. CDR3 DNA: TGCGCCAGCAGACACCCGACAGGGGTGACAGATACGCAGTATTTT. This gives the protein CASRHPTGVTDTQYF.

The chain has TRBV11-2 and TRBJ1-1, with D possibly TRBD1 on 5 matching bases. Trimming shortened V by 8 bases and J by 4 bases, and 14 bases separated the two germline ends. The CDR3 sequence is 13 residues long. The germline CDR1 and CDR2 sequences are SGHAT and FQNNGV. CDR3: CASFEPGGTEAFF. The CDR3 DNA follows: TGTGCCAGCTTCGAACCCGGGGGCACTGAAGCTTTCTTT. The full variable domain, in which reference TRBV11-2 and TRBJ1-1 provide the parts outside the CDR3, is EAGVAQSPRYKIIEKRQSVAFWCNPISGHATLYWYQQILGQGPKLLIQFQNNGVVDDSQLPKDRFSAERLKGVDSTLKIQPAKLEDSAVYLCASFEPGGTEAFFGQGTRLTVV.

The chain combines TRBV19 with TRBJ2-5; 12 bases align to TRBD2. The CDR3 contains 16 residues. The V gene end was trimmed by 4 bases and the J gene end by 3 bases; junction bases not matched to a gene: 6. Per the germline V gene, CDR1 is LNHDA and CDR2 is SQIVND (reference sequence). CDR3 sequence reads: CASSKGLAGWEETQYF. Written as DNA, the CDR3 is TGTGCCAGTAGTAAGGGACTAGCGGGTTGGGAAGAGACCCAGTACTTC.

The rearrangement joins TRBV10-2 to TRBJ1-1; 7 bases match TRBD1. Germline CDR1 is WSHSY and CDR2 is SAAADI. J was trimmed by 6 bases and V by 3 bases; bases with no gene match: 4. The CDR3 loop spans 13 amino acids. DNA of the CDR3: TGCGCCAGCAGTGAAGGGGGACAGCCTGAAGCTTTCTTT. Protein product: CASSEGGQPEAFF.

V is TRBV28 and J is TRBJ1-1; D not certain. V lost 3 bases to trimming and J lost 0 bases, with 8 bases between them. From germline, CDR1 is MDHEN and CDR2 SYDVKM. There are 14 residues in the CDR3. The DNA for the CDR3 is TGTGCCAGCAGTTTGCGGCTTCTGAACACTGAAGCTTTCTTT. Translating it yields CASSLRLLNTEAFF.

The rearrangement uses TRBV29-1 and TRBJ2-7; TRBD2 might be the D (5 bases). CDR3 length: 11 residues. Between the trimmed V and J ends, which lost 6 bases and 3 bases, there was a span of 9 bases. Germline lookup yields CDR1 SQVTM and CDR2 ANQGSEA. The CDR3 nucleotides are TGCAGCGTGGGAGAAAACTACGAGCAGTACTTC. Encoded protein: CSVGENYEQYF.

This sequence joins TRBV4-3 and TRBJ2-5, with D unresolved. This CDR3 contains 16 residues. V dropped 1 base and J dropped 5 bases, with 17 bases sitting between them. Germline lookup yields CDR1 LGHNA and CDR2 YSLEER. The CDR3, as DNA: TGCGCCAGCAGCCAAGCAGGCCTCCTCACTGGGGAGACCCAGTACTTC. Protein: CASSQAGLLTGETQYF.

The chain joins TRBV5-5 to TRBJ1-2; D might be TRBD1 (5 bases). The V gene's germline CDR1 is SGHKS and CDR2 YYEKEE (reference sequence). V was shortened by 4 bases and J by 1 base, with 14 bases between the two germline ends. The CDR3 spans 15 residues. CDR3 nucleotides: TGTGCCAGCAGCCCCCAGGGAGGCGTTAACTATGGCTACACCTTC. Translated: CASSPQGGVNYGYTF. The full variable domain, completed using reference TRBV5-5 and TRBJ1-2, is DAGVTQSPTHLIKTRGQQVTLRCSPISGHKSVSWYQQVLGQGPQFIFQYYEKEERGRGNFPDRFSARQFPNYSSELNVNALLLGDSALYLCASSPQGGVNYGYTFGSGTRLTVV.

V is TRBV9 and J is TRBJ1-2, with D uncertain. V gave up 4 bases and J gave up 4 bases, with 17 bases separating them. Germline values: CDR1 SGDLS, CDR2 YYNGEE. This CDR3 has 15 amino acids. The CDR3: CASSSGNREVYGYTF. Here the CDR3 DNA reads TGTGCCAGCAGCTCCGGAAACCGGGAGGTCTATGGCTACACCTTC.

This clone has a handful of counts. This chain uses TRBV2 with TRBJ2-3, with TRBD1 matching 9 bases. This CDR3 comprises 18 residues. The germline gives CDR1 SNHLY, CDR2 FYNNEI. Trimming cost V 8 bases and J 4 bases; bases outside gene matches: 19. The CDR3 is CASGSRTSGTGSPDTQYF. Written as DNA, the CDR3 is TGTGCCAGCGGATCCCGAACTTCCGGGACAGGGTCCCCAGATACGCAGTATTTT.

The gene calls are TRBV6-5 and TRBJ2-1, with 12 bases aligning to TRBD2. V dropped 6 bases and J dropped 7; count of bases not matched to a gene: 7. Germline assignment: CDR1 MNHEY and CDR2 SVGAGI. The CDR3 extends over 15 amino acids. The CDR3 region is CASRRLAGDRNEQFF. CDR3 in DNA: TGTGCCAGCAGGAGACTAGCGGGAGATCGAAATGAGCAGTTCTTC.

V gene TRBV10-1 combines with J gene TRBJ2-7; TRBD2 matches at 11 bases. The CDR3 is made up of 18 amino acids. Per germline, CDR1 WNHNN and CDR2 SYGVQD (reference sequence). The ends lost 7 bases at V and 3 bases at J; junction bases unmatched: 17. In DNA form, the CDR3 reads TGCGCCAGCATGGCGCGCGTCGATATAGCGGGAGGGGTCTACGAGCAGTACTTC. Residues: CASMARVDIAGGVYEQYF.

CDR3 sequence (DNA): TGCGCCAGCAGCCAAGTTAGACAGCCAACCCAAGCTTTCTTT. Amino acids: CASSQVRQPTQAFF. This chain joins TRBV4-1 and TRBJ1-1, with D perhaps TRBD1 (5 bases). From germline, CDR1 is MGHRA and CDR2 YSYEKL. There are 14 residues in the CDR3. Trimming took 1 base from V and 9 from J, leaving 15 bases between them.

V usage is TRBV7-9 and J usage is TRBJ2-7, with TRBD2 matching 9 bases. In germline, CDR1 is SEHNR, CDR2 FQNEAQ (reference sequence). The length of the CDR3 is 14 residues. The ends lost 5 bases at V and 5 bases at J; junction bases unmatched: 7. CDR3 protein: CASSPRGGLDEQYF. In DNA form, the CDR3 reads TGTGCCAGCAGCCCGCGGGGGGGCCTCGACGAGCAGTACTTC.

This clone was seen only once. The genes are TRBV12-3 or TRBV12-4 and TRBJ2-3; D unclear. V was trimmed by 3 bases and J by 5 bases, leaving 6 bases between them. CDR3 length equals 12 residues. The DNA of the CDR3 is TGTGCCAGCAGTTTTTCGAGAGATACGCAGTATTTT. Residues: CASSFSRDTQYF.

The gene calls are TRBV7-3 and TRBJ2-5; 9 nucleotides match TRBD2. The CDR3 length is 15 residues. The trim removed 3 bases at V and 4 bases at J, leaving 6 bases unmatched. CDR1 is SGHTA and CDR2 is FQGTGA in the germline V gene. The CDR3 region is CASSFSGGRGETQYF. CDR3 sequence (DNA): TGTGCCAGCAGCTTTAGCGGCGGGAGGGGAGAGACCCAGTACTTC.

DNA for the CDR3: TGTGCCAGCTCACCTGAGCTAGTAAGGGAGCAGTTCTTC. This codes for CASSPELVREQFF. This chain uses TRBV18 with TRBJ2-1, with unresolved D. The CDR3 spans 13 residues. The V end lost 3 bases, the J end lost 10 bases, and 13 bases lay between the germline ends. Per the germline V gene, CDR1 is KGHSH and CDR2 is LQKENI. The variable domain in full, completed from reference TRBV18 and TRBJ2-1, reads NAGVMQNPRHLVRRRGQEARLRCSPMKGHSHVYWYRQLPEEGLKFMVYLQKENIIDESGMPKERFSAEFPKEGPSILRIQQVVRGDSAAYFCASSPELVREQFFGPGTRLTVL.

The chain links TRBV7-9 to TRBJ1-2; D gene uncertain. The CDR3 runs to 13 residues. V gave up 5 bases and J gave up 4 bases, with 11 bases separating them. Germline assignment: CDR1 SEHNR and CDR2 FQNEAQ (reference sequence). CDR3 residues: CASSRSGSYGYTF. In DNA, the CDR3 is TGTGCCAGCAGCCGCTCGGGTTCCTATGGCTACACCTTC.

The chain links TRBV5-1 to TRBJ2-3, with 8 bases lining up with TRBD2. In germline, CDR1 is SGHRS, CDR2 YFSETQ. Trimming at V came to 4 bases and at J to 3 bases, leaving 7 bases not matched to a gene. The CDR3 length is 15 residues. In DNA form, the CDR3 reads TGCGCCAGCAGCCTCATCGGCGGGGGGACAGATACGCAGTATTTT. Translated, it gives CASSLIGGGTDTQYF.

The rearrangement uses TRBV24-1 and TRBJ2-5, with D perhaps matching TRBD2 (6 bases). The CDR3 contains 15 residues. Trimming took 2 bases from V and 2 from J, leaving 11 bases between them. Germline V CDR1 and CDR2: KGHDR, SFDVKD. In nucleotides, the CDR3 is TGTGCCACCAGTGATTGGGGGACTCAGCAAGAGACCCAGTACTTC. Protein product: CATSDWGTQQETQYF.

V gene TRBV7-2 combines with J gene TRBJ1-2, with D perhaps matching TRBD1 (6 bases). Germline V gene data show CDR1 as SGHTA and CDR2 as FQGNSA. Trimming removed 1 base at V and 3 bases at J, with 12 bases between. This CDR3 spans 15 amino acids. The CDR3 DNA follows: TGTGCCAGCAGCTTAGAAACAGGGTTGGACTATGGCTACACCTTC. It specifies CASSLETGLDYGYTF.

The rearrangement joins TRBV27 to TRBJ2-1; TRBD1 matches at 10 bases. The CDR3 spans 17 residues. The V segment lost 6 bases and the J segment 4 bases; nucleotides outside the gene matches: 12. Germline CDR1 and CDR2: MNHEY and SMNVEV (reference sequence). The CDR3 sequence: CASRKTGGASQYNEQFF. DNA of the CDR3: TGTGCCAGCAGGAAGACAGGGGGCGCCTCTCAATACAATGAGCAGTTCTTC.

The chain has TRBV6-6 and TRBJ2-7, with 12 bases matching TRBD2. Germline V lookup: CDR1 MNHNY, CDR2 SVGAGI (reference sequence). There are 14 residues in the CDR3. With V trimmed by 2 bases and J by 4 bases, 0 bases remained unmatched. CDR3 DNA sequence: TGTGCCAGCAGTTACGGGACTAGCGGGTACGAGCAGTACTTC. It codes for CASSYGTSGYEQYF.

CDR3 amino acids: CASSERSDYGYTF. CDR3 bases: TGTGCCAGCAGTGAAAGGAGCGACTATGGCTACACCTTC. This rearrangement joins TRBV25-1 to TRBJ1-2, with unresolved D. Per the germline V gene, CDR1 is MGHDK and CDR2 is SYGVNS. This CDR3 contains 13 residues. Trimming stripped 2 bases from V and 3 bases from J, with 7 bases between.

This chain uses TRBV11-2 with TRBJ1-2; the D gene is possibly TRBD1 (5 bases). CDR1 is SGHAT and CDR2 is FQNNGV in the germline V gene. CDR3 length equals 11 residues. Between the trimmed V and J ends, which lost 6 bases and 7 bases, there was a span of 9 bases. CDR3 protein: CASSPGSGYTF. The CDR3 DNA reads as TGTGCCAGCAGTCCAGGGTCTGGCTACACCTTC.

V and J are TRBV4-3 and TRBJ2-1; maybe TRBD2 (6 bases). V was clipped by 4 bases and J by 4 bases, with 14 bases between them. This CDR3 region has 15 residues. Germline CDR1 reads LGHNA; CDR2 reads YSLEER. CDR3 sequence (DNA): TGCGCCAGCAGCCTGACTAGTCTAGGGTACAATGAGCAGTTCTTC. Residues: CASSLTSLGYNEQFF.

The chain employs TRBV5-1 and TRBJ1-1, with no clear D. The CDR3 contains 13 residues. Between the trimmed V and J ends, which lost 0 bases and 5 bases, there was a span of 8 bases. Looked up from germline, CDR1 is SGHRS and CDR2 is YFSETQ. The CDR3 spells CASSLARATEAFF. CDR3 bases: TGCGCCAGCAGCTTGGCGAGGGCGACTGAAGCTTTCTTT. Combining the CDR3 with reference TRBV5-1 and TRBJ1-1 gives the whole variable domain KAGVTQTPRYLIKTRGQQVTLSCSPISGHRSVSWYQQTPGQGLQFLFEYFSETQRNKGNFPGRFSGRQFSNSRSEMNVSTLELGDSALYLCASSLARATEAFFGQGTRLTVV.

This clone appeared once. The chain recombines TRBV12-3 or TRBV12-4 with TRBJ1-2; TRBD1 might be the D (6 bases). The CDR3 spans 12 residues. The V end was cut by 8 bases, the J end by 8 bases, with 15 bases between. CDR3 region: CASRGAGEGYTF. The CDR3 DNA reads TGTGCCAGCCGAGGGGCAGGGGAAGGCTACACCTTC.